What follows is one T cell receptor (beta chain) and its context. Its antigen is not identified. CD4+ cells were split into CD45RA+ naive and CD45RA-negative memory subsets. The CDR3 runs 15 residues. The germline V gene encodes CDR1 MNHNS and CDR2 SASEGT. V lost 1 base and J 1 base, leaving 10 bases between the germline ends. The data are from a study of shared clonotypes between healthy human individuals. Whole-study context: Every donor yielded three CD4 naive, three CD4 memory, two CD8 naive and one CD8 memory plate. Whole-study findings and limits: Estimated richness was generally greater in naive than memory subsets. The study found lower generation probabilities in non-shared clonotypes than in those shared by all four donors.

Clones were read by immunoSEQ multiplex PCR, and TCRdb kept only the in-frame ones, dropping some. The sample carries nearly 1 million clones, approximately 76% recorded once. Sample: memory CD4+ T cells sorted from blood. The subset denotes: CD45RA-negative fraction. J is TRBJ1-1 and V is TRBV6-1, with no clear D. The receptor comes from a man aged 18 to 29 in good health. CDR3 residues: CASSEDRISNTEAFF. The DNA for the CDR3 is TGTGCCAGCAGTGAAGACCGGATATCGAACACTGAAGCTTTCTTT.